The sequence of this TCR beta chain was determined in a study of T cells in Graves' hyperthyroidism and ophthalmopathy. Findings of the study overall: Blood also held most thyroid clonotypes expanded beyond 0.001.

Amplification of TCR beta CDR3 regions used RNA as the template. HTBI primers were the set used in a first-round RT-PCR of the TCR CDR3. TCRdb reanalysed the multiplex PCR reads using MiXCR and keeps one entry per CDR3 protein. The profile covers roughly 570,000 distinct CDR3 sequences, with 46% appearing a single time and around 7.7% taken by the ten largest. This clonotype was detected a few times. Antigen specificity is unknown. This CDR3 is built from 13 residues. Looked up from germline, CDR1 is DFQATT and CDR2 is SNEGSKA (reference sequence). The V gene lost 4 bases and the J gene lost 0 bases, with 7 bases spanning the gap. The study defined stable Graves' hyperthyroidism as no ophthalmopathy progression within 18 months.

The TCR was taken from a woman aged 18-29 years with Graves' hyperthyroidism. Sequencing used peripheral blood or thyroid tissue (not recorded which). The V and J genes are TRBV20-1 and TRBJ1-5; TRBD1 might be the D (5 bases). CDR3 sequence: CSANGGSNQPQHF. In DNA form, the CDR3 reads TGCAGTGCTAACGGGGGTAGCAATCAGCCCCAGCATTTT.